This passage covers 7 T cell receptor beta chains from one sample sequenced in a study of blood T cell repertoires in COVID-19. Libraries were prepared by immunoSEQ multiplex PCR; TCRdb keeps only in-frame clonotypes and omits some of them. The table lists roughly 130,000 clones, approximately 88% of them singletons. Source material: peripheral blood. The receptors come from a man aged 55-75 years with active or convalescent COVID-19.

This clone was picked up one time. This chain uses TRBV6-1 with TRBJ2-7; TRBD1 aligns across 8 bases. The V gene's germline CDR1 is MNHNS and CDR2 SASEGT. V dropped 1 base and J dropped 3; count of bases not matched to a gene: 8. This CDR3 spans 16 amino acids. The CDR3 nucleotides are TGTGCCAGCAGTGAAGAGTACAGGGGGTACAACTACGAGCAGTACTTC. This translates into CASSEEYRGYNYEQYF.

The chain joins TRBV7-9 to TRBJ2-5, with D maybe TRBD1 (6 bases). The CDR3 extends over 14 amino acids. V gave up 4 bases and J gave up 1 base, with 10 bases separating them. Germline V gene sequence: CDR1 SEHNR, CDR2 FQNEAQ (reference sequence). The CDR3 region has the DNA TGTGCCAGCAGCTCAACAGGGCTCCAAGAGACCCAGTACTTC. Its protein is CASSSTGLQETQYF.

This chain links TRBV5-1 with TRBJ2-1, with 11 bases aligning to TRBD2. The CDR3 contains 15 residues. V shed 1 base and J 9 bases; nucleotides not matched to a gene: 6. Germline V CDR1 and CDR2: SGHRS, YFSETQ. The CDR3 reads CASSLTSGRYGEQFF. CDR3 nucleotides: TGCGCCAGCAGCTTGACTAGCGGGAGATACGGTGAGCAGTTCTTC.

This sequence joins TRBV19 and TRBJ2-2, with TRBD2 matching 12 bases. The CDR3 contains 16 residues. Germline V gives CDR1 LNHDA, CDR2 SQIVND (reference sequence). V dropped 5 bases and J dropped 7; count of bases not matched to a gene: 8. CDR3 loop: CASSQWTSGINGELFF. The CDR3 DNA reads TGTGCCAGTAGTCAGTGGACTAGCGGGATTAACGGGGAGCTGTTTTTT.

CDR3 bases: TGTGCCAGCAGCTCGGACAGGAGCTCCTACAATGAGCAGTTCTTC. Protein sequence: CASSSDRSSYNEQFF. The rearrangement uses TRBV11-2 and TRBJ2-1; 7 bases map to TRBD1. CDR3 size: 15 residues. V dropped 4 bases and J dropped 0; count of bases not matched to a gene: 3. The germline gives CDR1 SGHAT, CDR2 FQNNGV.

The chain carries TRBV15 and TRBJ2-7, with 7 positions matching TRBD1. V shed 0 bases, J shed 7 bases, and the junction held 9 bases outside the gene matches. This CDR3 is built from 15 residues. CDR1 is LNHNV, CDR2 YYDKDF, per germline (reference sequence). The CDR3 nucleotides read TGTGCCACCAGCAGAGATCGGGACAGACCGTGGGAGCAGTACTTC. This encodes CATSRDRDRPWEQYF.

This clone was recorded a few times. This sequence joins TRBV7-9 and TRBJ2-1; the D is unclear. The V end lost 0 bases, the J end lost 7 bases, and 10 bases lay between the germline ends. The CDR3 loop spans 14 amino acids. Germline CDR1 is SEHNR and CDR2 is FQNEAQ (reference sequence). The CDR3 DNA sequence: TGTGCCAGCAGCTTAGCAGCCGCCCTAAATGAGCAGTTCTTC. Translation: CASSLAAALNEQFF.